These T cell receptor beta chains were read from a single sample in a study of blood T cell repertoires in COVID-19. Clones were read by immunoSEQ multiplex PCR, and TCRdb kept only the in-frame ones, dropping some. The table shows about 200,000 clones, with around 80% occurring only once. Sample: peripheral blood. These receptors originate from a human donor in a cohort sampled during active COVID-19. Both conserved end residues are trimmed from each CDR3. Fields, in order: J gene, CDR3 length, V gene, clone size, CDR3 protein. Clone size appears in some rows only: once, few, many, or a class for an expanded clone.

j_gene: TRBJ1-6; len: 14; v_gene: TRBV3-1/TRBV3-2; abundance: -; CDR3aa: ASSHVQGSYNSPLH
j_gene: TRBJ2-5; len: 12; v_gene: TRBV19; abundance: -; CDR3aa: ASSIAGAGETQY
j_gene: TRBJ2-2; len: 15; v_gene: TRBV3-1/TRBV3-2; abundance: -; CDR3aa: ASSQGFFRQTTGELF
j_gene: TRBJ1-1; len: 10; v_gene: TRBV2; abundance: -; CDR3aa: ASSGSYTEAF
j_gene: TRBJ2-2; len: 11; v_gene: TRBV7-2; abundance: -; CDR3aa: ASAPGGYGELF
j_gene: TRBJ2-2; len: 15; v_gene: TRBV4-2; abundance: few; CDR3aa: ASSPAGPSFLTGELF
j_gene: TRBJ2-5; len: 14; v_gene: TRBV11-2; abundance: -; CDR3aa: ASSTRDRGGEETQY
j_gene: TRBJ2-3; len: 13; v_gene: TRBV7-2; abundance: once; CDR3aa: ASSLDGAGIDTQY
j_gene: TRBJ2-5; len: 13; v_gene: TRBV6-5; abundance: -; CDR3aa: ASSEREAILETQY
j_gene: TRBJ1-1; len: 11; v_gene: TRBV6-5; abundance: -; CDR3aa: ASIPRGEYGAF
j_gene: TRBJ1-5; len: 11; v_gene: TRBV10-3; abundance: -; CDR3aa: AIRDSQIQPQH
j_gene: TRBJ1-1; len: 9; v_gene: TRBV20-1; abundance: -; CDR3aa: SAQLNTEAF
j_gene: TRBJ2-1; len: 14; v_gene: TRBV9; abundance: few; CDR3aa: ASSSHPAGGRGEQF
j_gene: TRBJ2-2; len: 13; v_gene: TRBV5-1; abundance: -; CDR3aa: ASSLDGTDVGELF
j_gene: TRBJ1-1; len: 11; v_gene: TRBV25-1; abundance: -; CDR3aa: ASSEHKQGGAF
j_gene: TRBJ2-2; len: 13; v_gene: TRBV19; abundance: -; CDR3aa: ASKKDRLNTGELF
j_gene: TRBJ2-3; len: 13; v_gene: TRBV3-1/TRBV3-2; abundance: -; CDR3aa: ASSHGQGATDTQY
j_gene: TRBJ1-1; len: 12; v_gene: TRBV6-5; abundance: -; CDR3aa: ASRRQGDGTEAF
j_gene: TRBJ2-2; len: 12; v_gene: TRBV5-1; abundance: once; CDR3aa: ASSSFANTGELF
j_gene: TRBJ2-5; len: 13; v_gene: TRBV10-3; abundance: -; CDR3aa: AISGTRAAAETQY
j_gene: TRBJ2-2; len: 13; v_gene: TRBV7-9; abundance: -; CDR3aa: ASRRTGVDTGELF
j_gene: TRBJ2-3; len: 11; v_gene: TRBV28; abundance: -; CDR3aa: ASRGTSDDTQY
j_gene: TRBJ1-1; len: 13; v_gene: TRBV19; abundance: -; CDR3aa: ASSMEGTGNTEAF
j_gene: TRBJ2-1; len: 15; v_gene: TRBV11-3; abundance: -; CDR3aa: ASSLGGGASSYNEQF
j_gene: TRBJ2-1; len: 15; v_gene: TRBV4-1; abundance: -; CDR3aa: ASSQDSRLANYNEQF
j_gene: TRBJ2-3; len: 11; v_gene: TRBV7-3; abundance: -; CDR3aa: ASSFRGTDTQY
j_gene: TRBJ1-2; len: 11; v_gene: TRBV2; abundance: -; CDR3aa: ASSEYRGQGYT
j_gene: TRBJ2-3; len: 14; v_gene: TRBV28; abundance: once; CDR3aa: ASSLPGAQGADTQY
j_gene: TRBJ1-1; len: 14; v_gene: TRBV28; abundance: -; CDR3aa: ASRSVSGGGLTEAF
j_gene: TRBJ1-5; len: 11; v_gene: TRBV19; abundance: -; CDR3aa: ASSLGRDQPQH
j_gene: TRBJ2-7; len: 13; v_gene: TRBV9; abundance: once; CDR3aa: ASTSDRDTYYEQY
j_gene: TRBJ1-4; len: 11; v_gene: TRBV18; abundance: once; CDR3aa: ASSPGQVEKLF
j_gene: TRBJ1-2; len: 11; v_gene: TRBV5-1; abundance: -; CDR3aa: ASSFDRGYGYT
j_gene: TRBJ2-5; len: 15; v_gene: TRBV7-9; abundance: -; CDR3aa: ASSLVLTGVSGETQY
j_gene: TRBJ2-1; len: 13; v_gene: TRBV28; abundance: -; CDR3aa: ASSWGRGSYNEQF
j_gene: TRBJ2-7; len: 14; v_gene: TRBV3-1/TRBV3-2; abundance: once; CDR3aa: ASSQDRPDRGVEQY
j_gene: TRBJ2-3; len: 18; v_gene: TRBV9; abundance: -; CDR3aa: ASSLGNPSGGALRTDTQY
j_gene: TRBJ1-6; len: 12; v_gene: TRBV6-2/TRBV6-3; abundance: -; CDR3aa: ASSYGSRNSPLH
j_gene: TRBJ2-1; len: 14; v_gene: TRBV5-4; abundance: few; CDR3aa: ASSLATGSAYNEQF
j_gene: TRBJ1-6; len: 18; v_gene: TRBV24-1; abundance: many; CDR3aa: ATRVERTGTGVSYNSPLH
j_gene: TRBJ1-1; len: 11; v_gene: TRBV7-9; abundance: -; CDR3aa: ASSLAGFAEAF
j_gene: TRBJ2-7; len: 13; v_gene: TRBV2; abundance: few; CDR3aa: ASSERRHHSYEQY
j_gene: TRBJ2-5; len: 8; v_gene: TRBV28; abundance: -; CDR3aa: ASGRETQY
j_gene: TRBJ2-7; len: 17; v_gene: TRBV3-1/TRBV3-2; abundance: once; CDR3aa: ASSQFPGGVAGGPGEQY
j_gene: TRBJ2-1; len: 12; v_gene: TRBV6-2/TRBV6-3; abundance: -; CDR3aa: ASRPSGRNNEQF
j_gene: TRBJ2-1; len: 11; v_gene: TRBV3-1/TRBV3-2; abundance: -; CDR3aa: ASSQVTYNEQF
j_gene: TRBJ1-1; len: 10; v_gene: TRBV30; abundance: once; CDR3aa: AWGGQGNEAF
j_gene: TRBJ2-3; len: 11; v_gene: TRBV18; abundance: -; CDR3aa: ASSPGGTDTQY
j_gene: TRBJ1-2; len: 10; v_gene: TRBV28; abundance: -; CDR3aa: VVGRGNYGYT
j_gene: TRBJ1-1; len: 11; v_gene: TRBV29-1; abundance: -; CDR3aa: SVLGQKNTEAF
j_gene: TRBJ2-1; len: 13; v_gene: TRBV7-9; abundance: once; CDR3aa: ASSLVGGADNEQF
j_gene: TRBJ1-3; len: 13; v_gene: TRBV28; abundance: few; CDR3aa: ASSWDRTRGNTIY
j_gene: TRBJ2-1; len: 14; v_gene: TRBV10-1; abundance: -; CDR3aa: ASSVLSKLDYNEQF